This TCR beta chain was obtained from a study of T cells in Graves' hyperthyroidism and ophthalmopathy. There were TCR beta CDR3 regions amplified from RNA transcripts. The HTBI primer set drove a first-round RT-PCR of the TCR CDR3. Via MiXCR, TCRdb re-called the multiplex PCR reads, giving one row per CDR3 protein. Among roughly 360,000 distinct CDR3 sequences listed, about 13% were seen once. Many counts were recorded for this clonotype. The sequenced sample was blood. The sequence was collected from a man aged 30-40 years with Graves' hyperthyroidism that later progressed to Graves' ophthalmopathy.

The CDR3 nucleotides read TGTGCCAGCCAGGGGAGCAATCAGCCCCAGCATTTT. Its translation: CASQGSNQPQHF. This chain uses TRBV6-1 with TRBJ1-5; TRBD1 might be the D (6 bases). CDR3 length equals 12 residues. V dropped 8 bases and J dropped 1 base, with 6 bases sitting between them. The germline V gene has CDR1 MNHNS and CDR2 SASEGT.